The next 32 T cell receptor beta chains were all read from a single sample in a study of identical twins. MiXCR was run by TCRdb on the 5' RACE reads, yielding one entry per CDR3 protein. The sample includes some 730,000 distinct CDR3 sequences, 18% of them seen just once. This same sample was also taken into another study, of T cells expressing NK-cell markers.

Material: PBMCs. The receptors derive from a woman aged 18 to 35 in good health.

The chain has TRBV5-6 and TRBJ1-2, with D possibly matching TRBD1 (6 bases). Germline-derived CDR1 and CDR2 are SGHDT and YYEEEE. The CDR3 loop spans 15 amino acids. Trimming removed 2 bases at V and 5 bases at J, with 16 bases between. The CDR3: CASSLQGTRLYGYTF. In nucleotides, the CDR3 is TGTGCCAGCAGCTTACAAGGGACAAGGTTGTATGGCTACACCTTC.

The chain links TRBV7-9 to TRBJ2-7, with D tentatively TRBD2 (6 bases). CDR3 length equals 13 residues. Trimming shortened V by 5 bases and J by 6 bases, and 14 bases separated the two germline ends. Per the germline V gene, CDR1 is SEHNR and CDR2 is FQNEAQ (reference sequence). CDR3 residues: CASSLLARGEQYF. Here the CDR3 DNA reads TGTGCCAGCAGCCTACTAGCACGGGGCGAGCAGTACTTC.

The rearrangement links TRBV5-1 to TRBJ2-5; the match to TRBD1 covers 11 bases. Germline V gene lookup returns CDR1 SGHRS and CDR2 YFSETQ. The trim removed 5 bases at V and 4 bases at J, leaving 4 bases unmatched. The CDR3 runs 14 residues. The CDR3 region is CASRPDRGLETQYF. As DNA, the CDR3 is TGCGCCAGCAGACCGGACAGGGGGCTAGAGACCCAGTACTTC.

The rearrangement joins TRBV28 to TRBJ2-5, with 8 bases lining up with TRBD2. Looked up from germline, CDR1 is MDHEN and CDR2 is SYDVKM. The CDR3 is 16 residues long. The V and J ends lost 3 bases and 4 bases, in that order; junction bases with no gene match: 10. The CDR3: CASSFGGGPRAETQYF. CDR3 DNA: TGTGCCAGCAGTTTCGGCGGGGGGCCACGAGCAGAGACCCAGTACTTC.

This clonotype came up a few times. This chain uses TRBV5-1 with TRBJ2-7; D may be TRBD2 (6 bases). The CDR3 covers 16 residues. Germline loops: CDR1 SGHRS, CDR2 YFSETQ. With 5 bases removed from V and 7 bases from J, the gap between germline ends came to 25 bases. The CDR3 sequence is CASSYATSSVFVEQYF. As DNA, the CDR3 is TGCGCCAGCAGTTACGCGACTAGTTCCGTTTTCGTAGAGCAGTACTTC. Full variable domain (outside the CDR3, taken from reference TRBV5-1 and TRBJ2-7): KAGVTQTPRYLIKTRGQQVTLSCSPISGHRSVSWYQQTPGQGLQFLFEYFSETQRNKGNFPGRFSGRQFSNSRSEMNVSTLELGDSALYLCASSYATSSVFVEQYFGPGTRLTVT.

V gene TRBV5-6 combines with J gene TRBJ2-5, with a possible D match to TRBD1 (6 bases). The CDR3 has 14 amino acids. The germline V gene encodes CDR1 SGHDT and CDR2 YYEEEE. Deletions cut 4 bases from V and 1 base from J, with 11 bases between. This chain's CDR3 is CASSGTGSQETQYF. CDR3 bases: TGTGCCAGCAGCGGAACAGGGTCCCAAGAGACCCAGTACTTC.

The chain carries TRBV7-9 and TRBJ1-1; TRBD1 is a possible D gene (5 bases). The germline V and J ends were trimmed by 4 bases and 7 bases, with 13 bases remaining between them. The CDR3 has 13 amino acids. Germline V lookup: CDR1 SEHNR, CDR2 FQNEAQ (reference sequence). The CDR3 bases are TGTGCCAGCAGCTATCAGGGTTTGGTTGAAGCTTTCTTT. Protein sequence: CASSYQGLVEAFF.

This clonotype was seen ten or more times. This sequence joins TRBV20-1 and TRBJ2-5; D is perhaps TRBD1 or TRBD2 (7 bases each). V lost 6 bases to trimming and J lost 2 bases, with 16 bases between them. The germline CDR1 and CDR2 sequences are DFQATT and SNEGSKA (reference sequence). There are 14 residues in the CDR3. CDR3 protein: CSAPIQGGQETQYF. The CDR3 nucleotides are TGCAGTGCCCCGATCCAGGGGGGGCAAGAGACCCAGTACTTC.

This clonotype was observed a few times. The V and J genes are TRBV4-3 and TRBJ1-5; no firm D call. This CDR3 has 16 amino acids. Germline V gene data show CDR1 as LGHNA and CDR2 as YSLEER. With 4 bases removed from V and 4 bases from J, the gap between germline ends came to 17 bases. CDR3 residues: CASSRSYRVLNQPQHF. The CDR3 region has the DNA TGCGCCAGCAGCCGGTCATATAGGGTATTAAATCAGCCCCAGCATTTT.

This clonotype occurred a few times. The V call is TRBV10-3, the J call TRBJ1-1; the D gene is possibly TRBD1 (6 bases). The CDR3 spans 16 residues. Trimming took off 2 bases at V and 3 bases at J, with 16 bases between the two ends. The V gene's germline CDR1 is ENHRY and CDR2 SYGVKD. The CDR3 spells CAISEADTGKDTEAFF. The CDR3 DNA is TGTGCCATCAGTGAGGCAGATACAGGGAAAGACACTGAAGCTTTCTTT.

The rearrangement links TRBV20-1 to TRBJ1-4, with D unclear. Trimming left V 2 bases short and J 3 bases short, with 10 bases between. This CDR3 has 14 residues. Germline V CDR1 and CDR2: DFQATT, SNEGSKA (reference sequence). The CDR3 nucleotides are TGCAGTGCTAGATACGAGGCCTCTAATGAAAAACTGTTTTTT. Translation gives CSARYEASNEKLFF.

The sample holds a few counts of this clonotype. The J gene is TRBJ2-5, the V gene TRBV7-9; unclear D gene. Trimming took off 2 bases at V and 4 bases at J, with 8 bases between the two ends. The CDR3 has 13 amino acids. CDR1 SEHNR and CDR2 FQNEAQ come from the germline V gene (reference sequence). The CDR3 loop is CASSLQVGETQYF. The CDR3 DNA follows: TGTGCCAGCAGCTTACAGGTGGGAGAGACCCAGTACTTC.

This chain connects TRBV12-3 or TRBV12-4 to TRBJ2-7, with a tentative D call TRBD2 (6 bases). The ends were cut back, 3 bases at V and 6 bases at J, with 15 bases in the middle. The CDR3 is 14 amino acids. CDR3 DNA sequence: TGTGCCAGCAGTTTGACTGGAGGGCTAAGCGAGCAGTACTTC. It yields the protein CASSLTGGLSEQYF.

This clonotype was found many times. This chain links TRBV2 with TRBJ2-7; 7 positions agree with TRBD2. The ends lost 8 bases at V and 7 bases at J; junction bases unmatched: 11. CDR1 and CDR2 (germline): SNHLY, FYNNEI. The CDR3 extends over 13 amino acids. CDR3 nucleotide sequence: TGTGCCAGCGCAAGGGAGGGGCGAACGGAGCAGTACTTC. This gives the protein CASAREGRTEQYF. Looking up the rest from reference TRBV2 and TRBJ2-7 gives the full variable domain: EPEVTQTPSHQVTQMGQEVILRCVPISNHLYFYWYRQILGQKVEFLVSFYNNEISEKSEIFDDQFSVERPDGSNFTLKIRSTKLEDSAMYFCASAREGRTEQYFGPGTRLTVT.

J is TRBJ1-5 and V is TRBV12-3 or TRBV12-4; 7 bases line up with TRBD1. This CDR3 is built from 15 residues. After removal of 7 bases from V and 6 bases from J, the junction contained 12 bases not matched to a gene. CDR3 in DNA: TGTGCCAGCACTAGACAGGGAAGGGTTAGTCAGCCCCAGCATTTT. This sequence encodes CASTRQGRVSQPQHF.

This clonotype was picked up a small number of times. This rearrangement joins TRBV20-1 to TRBJ2-7; D may be TRBD2 (6 bases). CDR3 length: 16 residues. Germline CDR1 and CDR2: DFQATT and SNEGSKA (reference sequence). The V and J ends lost 1 base and 6 bases respectively, with 22 bases between them. CDR3 nucleotides: TGCAGTGCTAGAGCTGCTCGCGGGGTCGGTGGGATCGAGCAGTACTTC. Amino acids: CSARAARGVGGIEQYF.

This clonotype has just a few counts. V is TRBV28 and J is TRBJ2-1; 13 bases fit TRBD2. The V gene's germline CDR1 is MDHEN and CDR2 SYDVKM. After removal of 1 base from V and 6 bases from J, the junction contained 15 bases not matched to a gene. CDR3 length: 20 amino acids. CDR3 nucleotides: TGTGCCAGCAGTTTATTCAGGACTAGCGGGAGATCTCCCACGTTCAATGAGCAGTTCTTC. It yields the protein CASSLFRTSGRSPTFNEQFF.

The chain recombines TRBV7-8 with TRBJ2-5; 7 positions agree with TRBD2. Germline CDR1 and CDR2: SGHVS and FQNEAQ. The CDR3 runs to 15 residues. J gave up 5 bases and V 5 bases, and 11 bases lay outside the gene matches. CDR3 sequence (DNA): TGTGCCAGCAGCCCCATGGGGGGGACGAGGGAGACCCAGTACTTC. As protein: CASSPMGGTRETQYF.

V usage is TRBV20-1 and J usage is TRBJ2-5; 7 bases align to TRBD2. V lost 1 base to trimming and J lost 2 bases; unmatched junction nucleotides: 7. This CDR3 has 15 amino acids. Looked up from germline, CDR1 is DFQATT and CDR2 is SNEGSKA (reference sequence). The CDR3 region is CSARGGGSVQETQYF. The CDR3 coding sequence is TGCAGTGCTAGAGGGGGGGGTAGCGTTCAAGAGACCCAGTACTTC.

This clonotype was found a few times. The V and J genes are TRBV11-3 and TRBJ2-2; tentatively, D is TRBD1 (6 bases). The CDR3 length is 16 residues. Per germline, CDR1 SGHNT and CDR2 YENEEA. V lost 3 bases and J lost 0, with 11 bases in between. The CDR3 sequence: CASSFTGTSNTGELFF. CDR3 bases: TGTGCCAGCAGCTTTACCGGGACATCGAACACCGGGGAGCTGTTTTTT.

In this sample, this clonotype turned up many times. The V call is TRBV5-1, the J call TRBJ1-2; D not resolved. V lost 0 bases and J lost 3, with 6 bases in between. Germline CDR1 reads SGHRS; CDR2 reads YFSETQ. CDR3 length equals 13 residues. The CDR3: CASSLDRHYGYTF. CDR3 bases: TGCGCCAGCAGCTTGGATCGTCACTATGGCTACACCTTC. Filled out from reference TRBV5-1 and TRBJ1-2, the complete variable domain reads KAGVTQTPRYLIKTRGQQVTLSCSPISGHRSVSWYQQTPGQGLQFLFEYFSETQRNKGNFPGRFSGRQFSNSRSEMNVSTLELGDSALYLCASSLDRHYGYTFGSGTRLTVV.

This clonotype was found a few times. The chain is built from TRBV11-2 and TRBJ2-5, with 9 bases aligning to TRBD2. Per germline, CDR1 SGHAT and CDR2 FQNNGV. The CDR3 is 18 amino acids. Unmatched junction bases numbered 17, after V lost 4 bases and J lost 5 bases. The CDR3 DNA reads TGTGCCAGCAGCTCTAGGCCCCTCGCGGGAGGGAGGAGGGAGACCCAGTACTTC. Amino acid sequence: CASSSRPLAGGRRETQYF.

The rearrangement joins TRBV6-5 to TRBJ1-2; D unclear. This CDR3 is 15 amino acids long. Germline V gene lookup returns CDR1 MNHEY and CDR2 SVGAGI. The ends were cut back, 0 bases at V and 7 bases at J, with 15 bases in the middle. CDR3 region: CASSYSKASVSGYTF. CDR3 DNA: TGTGCCAGCAGTTACTCGAAGGCCAGCGTGAGTGGCTACACCTTC.

The rearrangement joins TRBV6-2 or TRBV6-3 to TRBJ2-5, with D unclear. Trimming removed 10 bases from V and 4 bases from J, with 19 bases in between. Germline V gives CDR1 MNHEY, CDR2 SVGEGT. The length of the CDR3 is 14 residues. The CDR3 reads CATLSVRSRETQYF. CDR3 sequence (DNA): TGTGCCACCCTAAGTGTGCGATCGAGAGAGACCCAGTACTTC.

This clonotype was detected a few times. V usage is TRBV11-3 and J usage is TRBJ2-7; TRBD1 matches at 8 bases. V trimming: 5 bases; J trimming: 4 bases; junction bases outside the gene matches: 10. The length of the CDR3 is 15 residues. Germline CDR1 and CDR2: SGHNT and YENEEA. The chain's CDR3 is CASSPDGTGQYEQYF. The CDR3, as DNA: TGTGCCAGCAGCCCAGACGGGACAGGCCAGTACGAGCAGTACTTC.

The rearrangement links TRBV12-3 or TRBV12-4 to TRBJ2-1; 14 positions match TRBD2. Losses at the gene ends were 3 bases for V and 2 bases for J; bases not matched to a gene: 0. The CDR3 totals 16 residues. This chain's CDR3 is CASSLTSGGAYNEQFF. In nucleotides, the CDR3 is TGTGCCAGCAGTTTGACTAGCGGGGGGGCCTACAATGAGCAGTTCTTC.

This chain joins TRBV20-1 and TRBJ2-1; 8 bases match TRBD2. Germline-derived CDR1 and CDR2 are DFQATT and SNEGSKA (reference sequence). The CDR3 sequence is 16 residues long. V gave up 2 bases and J gave up 2 bases; unmatched junction bases: 8. This CDR3 is CSARSPAGATYNEQFF. As DNA, the CDR3 is TGCAGTGCTAGATCCCCAGCGGGGGCAACCTACAATGAGCAGTTCTTC.

V gene TRBV19 combines with J gene TRBJ1-4; D remains ambiguous. The V end lost 7 bases, the J end lost 5 bases, and 8 bases lay between the germline ends. Germline CDR1 is LNHDA and CDR2 is SQIVND (reference sequence). This CDR3 is 12 amino acids long. The CDR3 DNA reads as TGTGCCAGTAATCGGGGAAATGAAAAACTGTTTTTT. This codes for CASNRGNEKLFF.

This clonotype was seen only a few times. The genes are TRBV4-3 and TRBJ2-1, with a weak D call TRBD2 (6 bases). V gave up 0 bases and J gave up 6 bases, with 18 bases separating them. CDR3 length: 17 residues. Germline V gives CDR1 LGHNA, CDR2 YSLEER. The CDR3 nucleotides read TGCGCCAGCAGCCAAGATCTGAGACTAGTGGGTTTCAATGAGCAGTTCTTC. Its translation: CASSQDLRLVGFNEQFF.

The chain links TRBV5-6 to TRBJ1-1; no clear D gene. There are 15 residues in the CDR3. Germline CDR1 and CDR2: SGHDT and YYEEEE. The germline V and J ends were trimmed by 0 bases and 4 bases, with 13 bases remaining between them. CDR3 coding DNA: TGTGCCAGCAGCTTGGCGGGGTCCTTGGGCACTGAAGCTTTCTTT. This gives the protein CASSLAGSLGTEAFF.

This clonotype has just a few counts. The rearrangement links TRBV27 to TRBJ1-2; 11 nucleotides line up with TRBD1. Germline-derived CDR1 and CDR2 are MNHEY and SMNVEV (reference sequence). Trimming cost V 3 bases and J 6 bases; bases outside gene matches: 3. The CDR3 has 14 amino acids. CDR3 sequence: CASSLDRGLDGYTF. In DNA form, the CDR3 reads TGTGCCAGCAGTTTGGACAGGGGGCTCGATGGCTACACCTTC.

CDR3 coding DNA: TGCGCCAGCAGCCAAGTGGAACCGGGGACTAGCGGGAGCTTTAACACAGATACGCAGTATTTT. Encoded protein: CASSQVEPGTSGSFNTDTQYF. This chain joins TRBV4-1 and TRBJ2-3; 14 bases agree with TRBD2. V lost 1 base, J lost 2 bases, and 14 bases stayed unmatched. This CDR3 has 21 residues. Germline V CDR1 and CDR2: MGHRA, YSYEKL.